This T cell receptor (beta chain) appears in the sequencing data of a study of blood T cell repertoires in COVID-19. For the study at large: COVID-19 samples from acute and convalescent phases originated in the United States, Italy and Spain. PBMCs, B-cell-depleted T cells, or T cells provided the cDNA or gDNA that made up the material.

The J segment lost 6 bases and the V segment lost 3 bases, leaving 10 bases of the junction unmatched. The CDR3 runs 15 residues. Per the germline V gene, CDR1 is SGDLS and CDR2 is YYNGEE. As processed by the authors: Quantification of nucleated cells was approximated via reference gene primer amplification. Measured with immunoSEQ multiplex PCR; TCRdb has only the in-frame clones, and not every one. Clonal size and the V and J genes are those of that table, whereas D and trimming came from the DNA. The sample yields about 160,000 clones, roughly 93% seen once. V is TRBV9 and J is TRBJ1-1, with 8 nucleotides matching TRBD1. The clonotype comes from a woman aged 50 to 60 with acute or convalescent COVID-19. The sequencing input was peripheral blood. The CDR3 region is CASSEDAGQEPEAFF. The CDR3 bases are TGTGCCAGCAGCGAGGATGCGGGACAGGAGCCTGAAGCTTTCTTT.